This T cell receptor (beta chain) was captured by sequencing in a study of blood T cell repertoires in COVID-19. Here immunoSEQ multiplex PCR was the method, and the copy in TCRdb shows in-frame clones only, minus some. The data hold about 350,000 clones, with 87% observed a single time. V gave up 2 bases and J gave up 7 bases, with 12 bases separating them. Germline lookup yields CDR1 MNHEY and CDR2 SMNVEV (reference sequence). The CDR3 sequence is 14 residues long. J is TRBJ2-1 and V is TRBV27, with D possibly TRBD1 on 6 matching bases. The sample was peripheral blood. This receptor was taken from a man aged 30-40 years with COVID-19, enrolled during active disease. CDR3 DNA sequence: TGTGCCAGCAGTTTAGGGCCACAGGGTAATGAGCAGTTCTTC. Protein sequence: CASSLGPQGNEQFF.